In this sample, the clone carrying this T cell receptor beta chain turned up a few times. Its antigen is as yet unknown. The entry originates in a study of T-cell memory formation after mild COVID-19. Study summary: TCR clusters largely stayed donor specific. Study-level points and caveats: Whereas later expanders leaned CD4+, clones contracting day 15 to 85 showed a balanced CD4/CD8 makeup. Specificity for SARS-CoV-2 was not confirmed among the second-wave clones peaking on day 37.

5'RACE primed from the constant segment yielded TCR alpha and TCR beta cDNA libraries bearing sample barcodes and UMIs. MiXCR, run by TCRdb on the 5' RACE reads, gives a single entry per CDR3 protein. The data hold fewer than 650,000 distinct CDR3 sequences, with roughly 21% observed a single time. The ends were cut back, 1 base at V and 2 bases at J, with 13 bases in the middle. Germline V gives CDR1 SGHTA, CDR2 FQGNSA. The length of the CDR3 is 16 residues. The sequenced sample consisted of PBMCs or a T cell subset sorted from them (not recorded which). The receptor comes from an adult woman who had mild COVID-19 (a few samples of this study predate the infection). Cell type and time point are not known. V and J are TRBV7-2 and TRBJ2-3; TRBD2 might be the D (6 bases). CDR3 coding DNA: TGTGCCAGCAGCTTAGGGAGGGGTTTACTCACAGATACGCAGTATTTT. Protein product: CASSLGRGLLTDTQYF.